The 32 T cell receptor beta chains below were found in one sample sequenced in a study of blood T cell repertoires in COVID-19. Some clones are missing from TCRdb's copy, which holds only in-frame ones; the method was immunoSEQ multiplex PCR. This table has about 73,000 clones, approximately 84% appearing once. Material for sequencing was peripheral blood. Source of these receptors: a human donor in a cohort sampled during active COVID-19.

In DNA, the CDR3 is TGTGCCAGCAGCTTAAGTGACAGTAATCAGCCCCAGCATTTT. It yields the protein CASSLSDSNQPQHF. V usage is TRBV7-9 and J usage is TRBJ1-5, with D tentatively TRBD1 (5 bases). The CDR3 runs to 14 residues. The germline CDR1 and CDR2 sequences are SEHNR and FQNEAQ (reference sequence). The germline V and J ends were trimmed by 2 bases and 4 bases, with 9 bases remaining between them.

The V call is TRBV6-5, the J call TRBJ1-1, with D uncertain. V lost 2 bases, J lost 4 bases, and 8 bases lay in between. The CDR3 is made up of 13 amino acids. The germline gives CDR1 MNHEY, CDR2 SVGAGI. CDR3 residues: CASSYPGITEAFF. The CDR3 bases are TGTGCCAGCAGTTACCCCGGGATCACTGAAGCTTTCTTT.

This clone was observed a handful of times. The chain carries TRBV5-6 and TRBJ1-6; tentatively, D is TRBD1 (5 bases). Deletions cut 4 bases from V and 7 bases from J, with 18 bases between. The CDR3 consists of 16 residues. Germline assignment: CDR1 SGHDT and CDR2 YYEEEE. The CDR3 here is CASSGPGGALNSPLHF. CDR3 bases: TGTGCCAGCAGCGGGCCGGGGGGAGCCCTGAATTCACCCCTCCACTTT. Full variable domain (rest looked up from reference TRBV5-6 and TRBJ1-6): DAGVTQSPTHLIKTRGQQVTLRCSPKSGHDTVSWYQQALGQGPQFIFQYYEEEERQRGNFPDRFSGHQFPNYSSELNVNALLLGDSALYLCASSGPGGALNSPLHFGNGTRLTVT.

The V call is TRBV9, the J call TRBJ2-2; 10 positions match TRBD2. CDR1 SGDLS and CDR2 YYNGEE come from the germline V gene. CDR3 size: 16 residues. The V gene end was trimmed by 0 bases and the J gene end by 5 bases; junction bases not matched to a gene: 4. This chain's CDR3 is CASSVGDSGGTGELFF. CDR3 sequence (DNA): TGTGCCAGCAGCGTAGGGGATAGCGGGGGGACCGGGGAGCTGTTTTTT.

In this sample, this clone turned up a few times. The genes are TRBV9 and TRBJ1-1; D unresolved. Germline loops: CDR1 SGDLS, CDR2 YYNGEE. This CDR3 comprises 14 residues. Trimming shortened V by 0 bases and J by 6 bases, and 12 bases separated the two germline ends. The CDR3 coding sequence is TGTGCCAGCAGCGTAGACGCAACGCGCGCTGAAGCTTTCTTT. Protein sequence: CASSVDATRAEAFF.

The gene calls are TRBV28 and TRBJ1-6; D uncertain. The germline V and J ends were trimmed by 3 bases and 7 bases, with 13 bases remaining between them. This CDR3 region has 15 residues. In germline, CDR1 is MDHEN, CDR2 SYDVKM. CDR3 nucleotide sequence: TGTGCCAGCAGTTTGGATGGCCCCGGGAATTCACCCCTCCACTTT. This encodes CASSLDGPGNSPLHF. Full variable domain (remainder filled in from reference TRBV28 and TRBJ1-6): DVKVTQSSRYLVKRTGEKVFLECVQDMDHENMFWYRQDPGLGLRLIYFSYDVKMKEKGDIPEGYSVSREKKERFSLILESASTNQTSMYLCASSLDGPGNSPLHFGNGTRLTVT.

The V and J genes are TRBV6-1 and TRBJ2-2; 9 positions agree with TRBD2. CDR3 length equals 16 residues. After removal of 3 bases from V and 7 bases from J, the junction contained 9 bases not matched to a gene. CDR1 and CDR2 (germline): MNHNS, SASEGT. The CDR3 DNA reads TGTGCCAGCAGTGAGAGTCCTAGCGGGGAAAGCGGGGAGCTGTTTTTT. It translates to CASSESPSGESGELFF.

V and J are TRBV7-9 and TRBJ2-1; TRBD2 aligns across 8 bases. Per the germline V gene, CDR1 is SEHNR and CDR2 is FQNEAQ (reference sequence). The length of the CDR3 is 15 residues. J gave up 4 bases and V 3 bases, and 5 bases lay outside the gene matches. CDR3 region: CASSLSGGVYNEQFF. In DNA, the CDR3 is TGTGCCAGCAGCTTGTCCGGGGGGGTGTACAATGAGCAGTTCTTC.

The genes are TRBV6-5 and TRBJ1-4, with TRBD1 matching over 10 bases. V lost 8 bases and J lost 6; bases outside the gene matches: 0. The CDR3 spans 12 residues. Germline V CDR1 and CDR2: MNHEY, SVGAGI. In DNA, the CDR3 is TGTGCCAGCGGGACAGGGGATGAAAAACTGTTTTTT. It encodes CASGTGDEKLFF.

The CDR3 bases are TGTGCCAGCAGTTTCCAGGCGTCAGATACGCAGTATTTT. Residues: CASSFQASDTQYF. V usage is TRBV28 and J usage is TRBJ2-3; D unresolved. The CDR3 is 13 residues long. Per the germline V gene, CDR1 is MDHEN and CDR2 is SYDVKM. Trimming removed 3 bases from V and 4 bases from J, with 8 bases in between.

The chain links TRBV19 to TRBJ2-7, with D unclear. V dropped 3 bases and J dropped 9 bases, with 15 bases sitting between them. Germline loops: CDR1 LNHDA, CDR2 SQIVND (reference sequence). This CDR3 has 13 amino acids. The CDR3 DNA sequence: TGTGCCAGTAGTATGTCCAGACTCACCCCGCAGTACTTC. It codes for CASSMSRLTPQYF.

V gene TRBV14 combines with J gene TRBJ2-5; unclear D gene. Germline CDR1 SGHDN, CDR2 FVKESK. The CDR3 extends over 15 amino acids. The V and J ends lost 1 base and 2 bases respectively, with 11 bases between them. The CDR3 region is CASSQGAVPQETQYF. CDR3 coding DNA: TGTGCCAGCAGCCAAGGGGCAGTACCTCAAGAGACCCAGTACTTC.

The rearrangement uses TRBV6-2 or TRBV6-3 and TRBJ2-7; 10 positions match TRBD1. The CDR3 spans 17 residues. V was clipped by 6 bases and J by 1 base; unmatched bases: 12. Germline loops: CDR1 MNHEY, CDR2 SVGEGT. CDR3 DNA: TGTGCCAGCAGCCTAACATCCGGACAGGGGGATTCCTACGAGCAGTACTTC. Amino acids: CASSLTSGQGDSYEQYF.

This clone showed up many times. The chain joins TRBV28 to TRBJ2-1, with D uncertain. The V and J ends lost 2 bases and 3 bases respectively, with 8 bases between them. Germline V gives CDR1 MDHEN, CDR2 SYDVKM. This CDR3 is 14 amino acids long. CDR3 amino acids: CASSLAANYNEQFF. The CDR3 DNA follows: TGTGCCAGCAGTTTAGCGGCGAACTACAATGAGCAGTTCTTC.

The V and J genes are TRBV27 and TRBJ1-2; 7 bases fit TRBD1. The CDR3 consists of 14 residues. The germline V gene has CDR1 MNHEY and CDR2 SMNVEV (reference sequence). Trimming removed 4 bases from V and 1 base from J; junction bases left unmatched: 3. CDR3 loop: CASSSRDSNYGYTF. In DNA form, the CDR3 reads TGTGCCAGCAGTTCCCGGGACAGTAACTATGGCTACACCTTC.

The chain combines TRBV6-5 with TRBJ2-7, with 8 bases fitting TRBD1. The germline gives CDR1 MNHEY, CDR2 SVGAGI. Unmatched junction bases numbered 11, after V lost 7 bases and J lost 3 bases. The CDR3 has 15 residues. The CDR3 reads CASILGQGLFYEQYF. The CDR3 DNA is TGTGCCAGCATCCTTGGACAGGGCCTATTCTACGAGCAGTACTTC.

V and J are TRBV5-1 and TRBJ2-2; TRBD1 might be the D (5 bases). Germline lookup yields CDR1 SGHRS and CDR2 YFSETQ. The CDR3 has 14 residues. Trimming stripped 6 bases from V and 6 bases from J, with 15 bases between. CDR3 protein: CASTETALAGELFF. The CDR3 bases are TGCGCCAGCACCGAGACAGCTCTCGCCGGGGAGCTGTTTTTT.

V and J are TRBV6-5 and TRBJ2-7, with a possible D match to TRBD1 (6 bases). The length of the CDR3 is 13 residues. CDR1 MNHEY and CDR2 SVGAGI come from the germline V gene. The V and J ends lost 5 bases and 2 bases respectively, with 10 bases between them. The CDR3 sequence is CASSSRGPYEQYF. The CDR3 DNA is TGTGCCAGCAGTAGCAGGGGCCCCTACGAGCAGTACTTC.

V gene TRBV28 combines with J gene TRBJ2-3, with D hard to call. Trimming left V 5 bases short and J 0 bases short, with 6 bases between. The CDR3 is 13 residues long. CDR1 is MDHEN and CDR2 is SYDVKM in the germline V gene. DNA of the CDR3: TGTGCCAGCAGTCCACTCAGCACAGATACGCAGTATTTT. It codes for CASSPLSTDTQYF.

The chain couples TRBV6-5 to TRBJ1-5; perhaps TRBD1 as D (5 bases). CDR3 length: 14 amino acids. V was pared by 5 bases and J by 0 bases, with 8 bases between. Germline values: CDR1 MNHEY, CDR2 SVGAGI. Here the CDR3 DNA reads TGTGCCAGCAGTAGGAGGGGTAGCAATCAGCCCCAGCATTTT. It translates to CASSRRGSNQPQHF.

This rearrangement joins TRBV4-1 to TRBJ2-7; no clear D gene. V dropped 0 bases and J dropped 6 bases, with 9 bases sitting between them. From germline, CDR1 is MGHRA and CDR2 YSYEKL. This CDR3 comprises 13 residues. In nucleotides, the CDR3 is TGCGCCAGCAGCCAAGAATGGTCTAGCGAGCAGTACTTC. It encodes CASSQEWSSEQYF.

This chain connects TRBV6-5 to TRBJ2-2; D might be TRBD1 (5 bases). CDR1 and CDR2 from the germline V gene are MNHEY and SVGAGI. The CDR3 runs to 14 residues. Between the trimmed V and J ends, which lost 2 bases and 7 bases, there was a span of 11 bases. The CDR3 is CASSYAQAFGELFF. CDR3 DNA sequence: TGTGCCAGCAGTTACGCACAGGCATTCGGGGAGCTGTTTTTT.

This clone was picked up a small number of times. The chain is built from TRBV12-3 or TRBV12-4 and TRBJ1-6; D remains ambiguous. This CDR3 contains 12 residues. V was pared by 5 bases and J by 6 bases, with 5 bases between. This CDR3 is CASSPGNSPLHF. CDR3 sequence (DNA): TGTGCCAGCAGTCCCGGTAATTCACCCCTCCACTTT.

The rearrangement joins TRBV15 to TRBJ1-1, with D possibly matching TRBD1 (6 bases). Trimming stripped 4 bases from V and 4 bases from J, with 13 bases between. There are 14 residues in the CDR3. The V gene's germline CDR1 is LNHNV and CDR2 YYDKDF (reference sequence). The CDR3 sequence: CATSNRVTGTEAFF. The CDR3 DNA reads TGTGCCACCAGCAACAGGGTAACGGGCACTGAAGCTTTCTTT.

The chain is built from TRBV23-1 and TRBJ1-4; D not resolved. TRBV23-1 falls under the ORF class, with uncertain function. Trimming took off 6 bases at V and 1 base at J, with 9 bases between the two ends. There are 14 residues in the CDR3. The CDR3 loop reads CASRPPGTNEKLFF. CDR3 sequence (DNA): TGCGCCAGCAGGCCCCCGGGAACTAATGAAAAACTGTTTTTT.

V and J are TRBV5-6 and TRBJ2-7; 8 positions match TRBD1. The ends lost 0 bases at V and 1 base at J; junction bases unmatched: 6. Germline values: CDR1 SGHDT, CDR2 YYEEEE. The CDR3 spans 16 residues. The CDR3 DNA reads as TGTGCCAGCAGCTTGGGAGGGGACAGGATATCCTACGAGCAGTACTTC. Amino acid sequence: CASSLGGDRISYEQYF.

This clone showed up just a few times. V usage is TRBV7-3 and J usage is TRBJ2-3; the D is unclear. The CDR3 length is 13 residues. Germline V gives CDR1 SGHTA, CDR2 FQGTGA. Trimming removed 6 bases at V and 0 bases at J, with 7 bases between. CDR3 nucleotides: TGTGCCAGCAGTCCGACTAGCACAGATACGCAGTATTTT. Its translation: CASSPTSTDTQYF. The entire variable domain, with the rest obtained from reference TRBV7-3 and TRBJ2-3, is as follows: GAGVSQTPSNKVTEKGKYVELRCDPISGHTALYWYRQSLGQGPEFLIYFQGTGAADDSGLPNDRFFAVRPEGSVSTLKIQRTERGDSAVYLCASSPTSTDTQYFGPGTRLTVL.

As DNA, the CDR3 is TGCGCCAGCAGCTTGTATTTCCCCCAAGAGACCCAGTACTTC. It translates to CASSLYFPQETQYF. This rearrangement joins TRBV5-1 to TRBJ2-5; D ambiguous. The CDR3 length is 14 residues. V was pared by 1 base and J by 1 base, with 8 bases between. The germline CDR1 and CDR2 sequences are SGHRS and YFSETQ.

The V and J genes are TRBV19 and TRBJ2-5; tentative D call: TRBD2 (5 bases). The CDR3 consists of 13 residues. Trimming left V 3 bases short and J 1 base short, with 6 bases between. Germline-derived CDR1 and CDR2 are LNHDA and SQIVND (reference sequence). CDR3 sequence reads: CASSIAGQETQYF. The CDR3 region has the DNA TGTGCCAGTAGTATCGCGGGCCAAGAGACCCAGTACTTC.

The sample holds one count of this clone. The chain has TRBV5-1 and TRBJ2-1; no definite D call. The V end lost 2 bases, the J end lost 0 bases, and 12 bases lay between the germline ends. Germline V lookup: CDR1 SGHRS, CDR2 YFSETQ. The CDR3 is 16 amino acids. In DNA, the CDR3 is TGCGCCAGCAGCTTTCGAATCCGGAGCTCCTACAATGAGCAGTTCTTC. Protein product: CASSFRIRSSYNEQFF.

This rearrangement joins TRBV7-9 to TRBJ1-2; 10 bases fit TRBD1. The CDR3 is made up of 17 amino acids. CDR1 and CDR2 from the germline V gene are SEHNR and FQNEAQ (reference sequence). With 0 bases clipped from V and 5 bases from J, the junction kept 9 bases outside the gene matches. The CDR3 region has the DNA TGTGCCAGCAGCTTAGCGGGACAGGGGCCCGAAGTTTATGGCTACACCTTC. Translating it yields CASSLAGQGPEVYGYTF.

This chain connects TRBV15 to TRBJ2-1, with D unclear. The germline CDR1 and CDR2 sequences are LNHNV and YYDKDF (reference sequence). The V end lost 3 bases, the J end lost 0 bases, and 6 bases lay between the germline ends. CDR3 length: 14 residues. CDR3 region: CATSRTLSYNEQFF. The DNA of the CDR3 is TGTGCCACCAGCAGGACTCTCTCCTACAATGAGCAGTTCTTC.